This TCR beta chain was retrieved from a study of blood T cells in healthy people across ages. Study findings and constraints: Relative to aged donors, long-lived donors carried more naive CD4+ cells and displayed higher diversity.

Using a J-beta primer mix together with a sample-barcoded 5' primer, a second PCR was run for about 7 to 12 cycles. In TCRdb, the 5' RACE reads were re-called with MiXCR into one record per CDR3 protein. This table holds fewer than 950,000 distinct CDR3 sequences, about 55% found once. Comments on this clonotype: The target antigen is unknown.

Trimming removed 4 bases from V and 6 bases from J, with 16 bases in between. This CDR3 is 14 amino acids long. The germline V gene has CDR1 DFQATT and CDR2 SNEGSKA (reference sequence). This clonotype originated in a man older than 75 in good health. The chain carries TRBV20-1 and TRBJ2-1; D may match TRBD1 or TRBD2 (5 bases each). The material sequenced was blood. CDR3 sequence (DNA): TGCAGTGCTACCGACAGAGACTATTCCAATGAGCAGTTCTTC. Amino acid sequence: CSATDRDYSNEQFF.